The 10 T cell receptor beta chains in this list originate from one sample, sequenced in a study of graft-versus-host responses after intestinal transplantation. Clones were sequenced by immunoSEQ multiplex PCR, and TCRdb holds only the in-frame ones, with some missing. Of about 97,000 clones in the sample, 92% were seen once. For these TCRs, the target antigens are not known. Here the sequenced sample was unstimulated CD8+ T cells sorted from spleen or lymph node cells, taken before transplant. Receptor source: a human donor who was the organ donor for an intestinal transplant.

This chain joins TRBV30 and TRBJ2-5; 9 nucleotides line up with TRBD1. Germline V gene data show CDR1 as GTSNPN and CDR2 as SVGIG (reference sequence). V was clipped by 6 bases and J by 1 base; unmatched bases: 12. CDR3 length: 16 residues. As DNA, the CDR3 is TGTGCCTGTTCTCGACCGGGACAGGGCCTCCAAGAGACCCAGTACTTC. It translates to CACSRPGQGLQETQYF.

The chain joins TRBV7-8 to TRBJ1-4, with D possibly matching TRBD1 (5 bases). Germline lookup yields CDR1 SGHVS and CDR2 FQNEAQ. CDR3 size: 17 residues. V lost 5 bases and J 1 base, leaving 17 bases between the germline ends. The CDR3 here is CASSPGLMGLTNEKLFF. As DNA, the CDR3 is TGTGCCAGCAGCCCAGGGCTCATGGGATTAACTAATGAAAAACTGTTTTTT. The full variable domain, in which reference TRBV7-8 and TRBJ1-4 provide the parts outside the CDR3, is GAGVSQSPRYKVAKRGQDVALRCDPISGHVSLFWYQQALGQGPEFLTYFQNEAQLDKSGLPSDRFFAERPEGSVSTLKIQRTQQEDSAVYLCASSPGLMGLTNEKLFFGSGTQLSVL.

The V call is TRBV28, the J call TRBJ2-5; D perhaps matches TRBD2 (6 bases). The J call may not be correct, given that the DNA end is closer to TRBJ2-7. Germline assignment: CDR1 MDHEN and CDR2 SYDVKM. The CDR3 is 15 residues long. The CDR3 spells CASARRPSEAYEQYF. The CDR3 DNA sequence: TGTGCCAGCGCTCGGAGGCCTAGCGAAGCCTACGAGCAGTACTTC.

V gene TRBV7-2 combines with J gene TRBJ2-1, with D possibly matching TRBD2 (5 bases). Germline loops: CDR1 SGHTA, CDR2 FQGNSA. CDR3 length: 15 residues. The ends were cut back, 5 bases at V and 5 bases at J, with 16 bases in the middle. The CDR3 reads CASSPDVSANNEQFF. DNA for the CDR3: TGTGCCAGCAGCCCTGATGTTAGCGCCAACAATGAGCAGTTCTTC.

This chain joins TRBV5-1 and TRBJ2-5, with a tentative D call TRBD1 (5 bases). CDR3 length: 14 residues. V shed 5 bases and J shed 0 bases, with 11 bases lying between them. Germline lookup yields CDR1 SGHRS and CDR2 YFSETQ. CDR3 coding DNA: TGCGCCAGCAGAGAGACAGTTTACCAAGAGACCCAGTACTTC. Residues: CASRETVYQETQYF.

This clone is a singleton in its sample. This chain connects TRBV11-2 to TRBJ2-3, with TRBD1 matching 10 bases. Germline V gene sequence: CDR1 SGHAT, CDR2 FQNNGV. The CDR3 is 15 residues long. V was pared by 5 bases and J by 6 bases, with 8 bases of the junction left unmatched. DNA for the CDR3: TGTGCCAGCAGCCAAGGGGACAGGGGTATGGATACGCAGTATTTT. The encoded protein is CASSQGDRGMDTQYF.

The V and J genes are TRBV20-1 and TRBJ1-2; D may be TRBD1 (5 bases). The CDR3 runs 11 residues. V shed 4 bases and J shed 3 bases, with 6 bases lying between them. Germline V gene sequence: CDR1 DFQATT, CDR2 SNEGSKA (reference sequence). The CDR3: CSAIGDYGYTF. The CDR3, as DNA: TGCAGTGCTATAGGGGACTATGGCTACACCTTC.

This sequence joins TRBV10-1 and TRBJ2-3; tentative D call: TRBD2 (6 bases). This CDR3 is 14 amino acids long. Germline lookup yields CDR1 WNHNN and CDR2 SYGVQD (reference sequence). Trimming took off 5 bases at V and 6 bases at J, with 15 bases between the two ends. CDR3: CASSPLGGLDTQYF. The DNA of the CDR3 is TGCGCCAGCAGTCCCCTCGGGGGTCTTGATACGCAGTATTTT.

The chain has TRBV6-6 and TRBJ2-5; possible D gene TRBD2, 6 bases. The CDR3 is 16 residues long. Trimming stripped 0 bases from V and 2 bases from J, with 13 bases between. Per germline, CDR1 MNHNY and CDR2 SVGAGI (reference sequence). Here the CDR3 DNA reads TGTGCCAGCAGTTACTCGGATTTGAGCGGGCAAGAGACCCAGTACTTC. Its protein product is CASSYSDLSGQETQYF.

This clone was seen a few times. The chain couples TRBV27 to TRBJ2-7, with TRBD1 matching 8 bases. The CDR3 covers 13 residues. The germline V gene encodes CDR1 MNHEY and CDR2 SMNVEV (reference sequence). Losses at the gene ends were 2 bases for V and 3 bases for J; bases not matched to a gene: 0. The CDR3 coding sequence is TGTGCCAGCAGTTTAACAGGGGGCTACGAGCAGTACTTC. Residues: CASSLTGGYEQYF.